This T cell receptor (beta chain) was obtained from a study of graft-versus-host responses after intestinal transplantation. About this clone: Its antigen is as yet unknown.

Clones were read by immunoSEQ multiplex PCR, and TCRdb kept only the in-frame ones, dropping some. The sample holds 130,000 or so clones, around 94% seen once. Per germline, CDR1 MGHRA and CDR2 YSYEKL. This CDR3 is 14 amino acids long. The V end lost 4 bases, the J end lost 4 bases, and 12 bases lay between the germline ends. The chain links TRBV4-1 to TRBJ2-3; maybe TRBD1 (6 bases). This material consisted of unstimulated CD4+ T cells sorted from spleen or lymph node cells, taken before intestinal transplant. The receptor was isolated from a human donor who received an intestinal transplant. The DNA for the CDR3 is TGCGCCAGCAGCCCTCCGGACAGTTCAGATACGCAGTATTTT. This sequence encodes CASSPPDSSDTQYF.